What follows are 20 T cell receptor beta chains derived from one specimen sequenced in a study of cytomegalovirus exposure and HLA in healthy donors (dated by TCRdb to 2016 to 2017). The receptor library was made with the immunoSEQ multiplex PCR assay. For the multiplex PCR, a mixture combining 60 forward primers for TCR Vbeta segments and 13 reverse primers for TCR Jbeta segments was used. TCRdb holds this immuneACCESS table with in-frame rearrangements only. Some clones are missing; in checked studies, unresolved V genes explain under half, and the rest has no known cause. The sample table on file contains fewer than 200,000 clones. The ten top clones hold 1.3% of the sample. The sample consisted of PBMCs. These receptors were collected from a woman aged 55-69 years in good health and CMV-seronegative.

This chain joins TRBV7-9 and TRBJ1-4; 7 bases are shared with TRBD1. The trim removed 5 bases at V and 3 bases at J, leaving 3 bases unmatched. The CDR3 totals 14 residues. The germline gives CDR1 SEHNR, CDR2 FQNEAQ (reference sequence). CDR3 in amino acids: CASSGDRANEKLFF. Written as DNA, the CDR3 is TGTGCCAGCAGCGGGGACAGAGCTAATGAAAAACTGTTTTTT.

The rearrangement links TRBV5-1 to TRBJ2-1, with D tentatively TRBD1 (6 bases). The V gene lost 4 bases and the J gene lost 5 bases, with 13 bases spanning the gap. The CDR3 is 14 amino acids. Germline CDR1 reads SGHRS; CDR2 reads YFSETQ. CDR3 in amino acids: CASSLDSRNNEQFF. The CDR3, as DNA: TGCGCCAGCAGCCTGGACAGCCGGAACAATGAGCAGTTCTTC.

A word on this clone: Other nucleotide sequences in the sample specify the same CDR3. The chain couples TRBV5-1 to TRBJ2-1; 7 nucleotides match TRBD2. The CDR3 consists of 16 residues. The V gene end was trimmed by 4 bases and the J gene end by 0 bases; junction bases not matched to a gene: 7. Germline loops: CDR1 SGHRS, CDR2 YFSETQ. DNA for the CDR3: TGCGCCAGCAGCCCTGGAGGCGGGAGCTCCTACAATGAGCAGTTCTTC. Translated, it gives CASSPGGGSSYNEQFF.

The J gene is TRBJ1-6, the V gene TRBV30; a possible D gene is TRBD1 (5 bases). The CDR3 has 15 amino acids. V lost 4 bases and J lost 6, with 16 bases in between. CDR1 is GTSNPN, CDR2 SVGIG, per germline (reference sequence). CDR3 region: CAWTLNRRTNSPLHF. The DNA for the CDR3 is TGTGCCTGGACCCTGAACAGGAGAACTAATTCACCCCTCCACTTT.

The chain joins TRBV7-2 to TRBJ1-1, with 10 bases fitting TRBD1. Trimming at V came to 1 base and at J to 4 bases, leaving 6 bases not matched to a gene. The CDR3 consists of 16 residues. The germline V gene has CDR1 SGHTA and CDR2 FQGNSA. CDR3 residues: CASSLGRDRGTTEAFF. The CDR3 DNA is TGTGCCAGCAGCTTAGGAAGGGACAGGGGTACCACTGAAGCTTTCTTT.

The chain joins TRBV15 to TRBJ2-7, with 8 nucleotides matching TRBD2. There are 16 residues in the CDR3. Germline V gives CDR1 LNHNV, CDR2 YYDKDF (reference sequence). Unmatched junction bases numbered 5, after V lost 0 bases and J lost 1 base. The CDR3 DNA follows: TGTGCCACCAGCAGAGACCTGGCGGGGGGATCCTACGAGCAGTACTTC. It translates to CATSRDLAGGSYEQYF.

This chain uses TRBV5-1 with TRBJ2-1; 12 nucleotides line up with TRBD2. The germline CDR1 and CDR2 sequences are SGHRS and YFSETQ. Trimming took 0 bases from V and 0 from J; bases not matched to a gene: 1. The CDR3 runs 17 residues. The CDR3 sequence: CASSLETSGSSYNEQFF. DNA for the CDR3: TGCGCCAGCAGCTTGGAGACTAGCGGGAGCTCCTACAATGAGCAGTTCTTC.

The chain combines TRBV9 with TRBJ2-1, with TRBD1 identical over 7 bases. This CDR3 spans 16 amino acids. CDR1 is SGDLS, CDR2 YYNGEE, per germline. Unmatched junction bases numbered 11, after V lost 4 bases and J lost 4 bases. The CDR3 coding sequence is TGTGCCAGCAGCCCCCGGGGACAGATAGAATACAATGAGCAGTTCTTC. Translating gives CASSPRGQIEYNEQFF. The full variable domain, in which reference TRBV9 and TRBJ2-1 provide the parts outside the CDR3, is DSGVTQTPKHLITATGQRVTLRCSPRSGDLSVYWYQQSLDQGLQFLIQYYNGEERAKGNILERFSAQQFPDLHSELNLSSLELGDSALYFCASSPRGQIEYNEQFFGPGTRLTVL.

This sequence joins TRBV6-5 and TRBJ2-7; D possibly corresponds to TRBD2 (6 bases). The CDR3 totals 15 residues. Germline lookup yields CDR1 MNHEY and CDR2 SVGAGI. Trimming took off 6 bases at V and 0 bases at J, with 15 bases between the two ends. CDR3 protein: CASRTEGSNSYEQYF. CDR3 bases: TGTGCCAGCAGAACGGAGGGCAGCAACTCCTACGAGCAGTACTTC.

The J gene is TRBJ2-6, the V gene TRBV7-3; perhaps TRBD1 as D (5 bases). Trimming took off 1 base at V and 0 bases at J, with 10 bases between the two ends. The germline CDR1 and CDR2 sequences are SGHTA and FQGTGA. This CDR3 has 17 amino acids. The CDR3 is CASSLRGRASGANVLTF. The DNA of the CDR3 is TGTGCCAGCAGCTTAAGGGGCAGGGCCTCTGGGGCCAACGTCCTGACTTTC.

To note about this clone: The sample contains more than one DNA sequence encoding this CDR3. The chain is built from TRBV2 and TRBJ2-7, with D tentatively TRBD2 (6 bases). CDR1 is SNHLY and CDR2 is FYNNEI in the germline V gene. The CDR3 contains 12 residues. V lost 10 bases and J 6 bases, leaving 16 bases between the germline ends. This chain's CDR3 is CAIPGRRGEQYF. The DNA of the CDR3 is TGTGCCATTCCGGGACGGCGGGGCGAGCAGTACTTC.

The rearrangement links TRBV25-1 to TRBJ2-5; 7 bases align to TRBD2. Matching the DNA end better, TRBJ2-7 makes the J call doubtful. CDR1 and CDR2 (germline): MGHDK, SYGVNS. This CDR3 is built from 14 residues. The CDR3 is CASTRGEGGHEQYF. CDR3 DNA sequence: TGTGCCAGCACTCGAGGGGAGGGAGGTCACGAGCAGTACTTC.

The chain is built from TRBV2 and TRBJ2-5, with D possibly TRBD2 on 6 matching bases. Trimming took 6 bases from V and 4 from J, leaving 21 bases between them. This CDR3 spans 16 amino acids. CDR1 and CDR2 from the germline V gene are SNHLY and FYNNEI. The CDR3 reads CASRVSGTWFPETQYF. The CDR3, as DNA: TGTGCCAGCAGAGTCTCCGGGACTTGGTTTCCAGAGACCCAGTACTTC.

The chain links TRBV5-1 to TRBJ2-1, with 8 bases identical to TRBD2. CDR3 length equals 15 residues. CDR1 SGHRS and CDR2 YFSETQ come from the germline V gene. After removal of 2 bases from V and 5 bases from J, the junction contained 6 bases not matched to a gene. For the CDR3, the DNA is TGCGCCAGCAGCTTCTTAGCGGGAACAGACAATGAGCAGTTCTTC. Residues: CASSFLAGTDNEQFF.

The rearrangement links TRBV5-4 to TRBJ2-7, with D possibly matching TRBD1 (6 bases). V lost 4 bases, J lost 1 base, and 9 bases lay in between. Germline V gene lookup returns CDR1 SGHNT and CDR2 YYREEE (reference sequence). The CDR3 consists of 13 residues. This CDR3 is CASSRQASYEQYF. The CDR3 nucleotides are TGTGCCAGCAGCCGACAGGCTTCCTACGAGCAGTACTTC.

This sequence joins TRBV7-9 and TRBJ1-6, with D possibly being TRBD1 (6 bases). Germline V lookup: CDR1 SEHNR, CDR2 FQNEAQ (reference sequence). The CDR3 extends over 18 amino acids. The V gene lost 2 bases and the J gene lost 4 bases, with 18 bases spanning the gap. The CDR3 bases are TGTGCCAGCAGCTTATTATGGGGCGAGGACAGATATAATTCACCCCTCCACTTT. Its protein product is CASSLLWGEDRYNSPLHF.

As concerns this clone: Other nucleotide sequences from this sample produce the same CDR3. The chain joins TRBV5-1 to TRBJ2-5; no clear D gene. CDR1 is SGHRS, CDR2 YFSETQ, per germline. The CDR3 length is 11 residues. With 4 bases removed from V and 2 bases from J, the gap between germline ends came to 3 bases. Here the CDR3 DNA reads TGCGCCAGCAGCCTTCAAGAGACCCAGTACTTC. Its protein product is CASSLQETQYF.

The J gene is TRBJ1-6, the V gene TRBV27, with D perhaps TRBD1 (5 bases). Per germline, CDR1 MNHEY and CDR2 SMNVEV (reference sequence). The CDR3 covers 16 residues. V dropped 2 bases and J dropped 9 bases, with 17 bases sitting between them. The CDR3: CASSLVRGVRGSPLHF. The CDR3 coding sequence is TGTGCCAGCAGTTTAGTGCGGGGGGTCCGGGGTTCACCCCTCCACTTT.

The CDR3 here is CASSMGSGGPIRDTQYF. The DNA of the CDR3 is TGTGCCAGTAGTATGGGTAGCGGGGGCCCAATCCGAGATACGCAGTATTTT. The chain couples TRBV19 to TRBJ2-3, with 9 bases that match TRBD2. The germline gives CDR1 LNHDA, CDR2 SQIVND (reference sequence). With V trimmed by 3 bases and J by 5 bases, 12 bases remained unmatched. The CDR3 is made up of 17 amino acids.

The chain couples TRBV9 to TRBJ1-3; no definite D call. The CDR3 totals 15 residues. Trimming stripped 0 bases from V and 2 bases from J, with 9 bases between. CDR1 is SGDLS, CDR2 YYNGEE, per germline. CDR3 in DNA: TGTGCCAGCAGCGTAGGCGCCGGTCCTGGAAACACCATATATTTT. Translated, it gives CASSVGAGPGNTIYF.